This TCR beta chain was sequenced during a study of shared clonotypes between healthy human individuals. Using immunoSEQ multiplex PCR, the repertoire was profiled, and TCRdb retains in-frame clones only, with some absent. The sample has more than 1,200,000 clones; less than 99% are singletons. A note on this clone: The same CDR3 also results from other DNA sequences found in this sample.

This CDR3 region has 13 residues. V shed 6 bases, J shed 2 bases, and the junction held 6 bases outside the gene matches. The V gene's germline CDR1 is SQVTM and CDR2 ANQGSEA. The chain carries TRBV29-1 and TRBJ2-7, with 8 bases aligning to TRBD1. The TCR sequence derives from a young man in good health. The sequencing sample was made of naive CD4+ T cells sorted from blood. Subset here: CD45RA+ positively selected. CDR3 residues: CSVPAGGPYEQYF. CDR3 DNA: TGCAGCGTGCCAGCAGGGGGCCCCTACGAGCAGTACTTC.